These T cell receptor beta chains were read from a single sample in a study of Ad26.COV2.S vaccination and SARS-CoV-2 variants. Only in-frame clones appear in the TCRdb table, and some are missing; sequencing was by immunoSEQ multiplex PCR. This sample has approximately 420,000 clones, with roughly nine tenths found just once. The sample consisted of peripheral blood, taken in a trial of Ad26.COV2.S vaccine versus placebo. Receptors were obtained from a person between 18 and 65 years old who received the Ad26.COV2.S COVID-19 vaccine or a placebo. Each CDR3 is given with its conserved first and last residue. A D gene is named only where the DNA matches it firmly. Part of the rows lack a size; the others show once, few, many or a class for expanded clones.

D	size	J	V	length	CDR3	DNA
-	-	TRBJ1-5	TRBV13	13	CASSLAENQPQHF	TGTGCCAGCAGCTTAGCGGAAAATCAGCCCCAGCATTTT
TRBD1	-	TRBJ2-1	TRBV28	13	CASSSGRGNEQFF	TGTGCCAGCAGTTCGGGCAGGGGGAATGAGCAGTTCTTC
-	-	TRBJ1-2	TRBV3-1/TRBV3-2	13	CASSKDTNYGYTF	TGTGCCAGCAGCAAAGACACCAACTATGGCTACACCTTC
TRBD1	-	TRBJ1-1	TRBV19	17	CASSPRDRGTVNTEAFF	TGTGCCAGTAGTCCCCGGGACAGGGGAACGGTGAACACTGAAGCTTTCTTT
-	-	TRBJ1-1	TRBV15	14	CATSRDRSDTEAFF	TGTGCCACCAGCAGAGATCGGTCCGACACTGAAGCTTTCTTT
-	once	TRBJ1-6	TRBV6-1	15	CASSEAGRDTASLHF	TGTGCCAGCAGTGAAGCGGGAAGGGACACGGCCTCCCTCCACTTT
TRBD1	-	TRBJ1-2	TRBV5-1	14	CASSSTGTGYGYTF	TGCGCCAGCAGCTCCACCGGGACAGGATATGGCTACACCTTC
TRBD2	-	TRBJ2-1	TRBV20-1	16	CSASSSSGAYYNEQFF	TGCAGTGCTAGTAGTTCTAGCGGGGCCTATTACAATGAGCAGTTCTTC
-	once	TRBJ2-5	TRBV3-1/TRBV3-2	12	CASSQVAETQYF	TGTGCCAGCAGCCAAGTTGCCGAGACCCAGTACTTC
-	-	TRBJ2-7	TRBV27	16	CASSSRPLRDTYEQYF	TGTGCCAGCAGTTCACGACCCCTCCGGGACACCTACGAGCAGTACTTC
-	once	TRBJ1-2	TRBV5-6	14	CASSLDTGNYGYTF	TGTGCCAGCAGCTTGGATACAGGGAACTATGGCTACACCTTC
-	-	TRBJ2-1	TRBV19	11	CASSIGGWQFF	TGTGCCAGTAGTATAGGTGGTTGGCAGTTCTTC
-	-	TRBJ1-1	TRBV5-1	14	CASSLGTGNTEAFF	TGCGCCAGCAGCTTGGGGACGGGGAACACTGAAGCTTTCTTT
TRBD1	-	TRBJ1-6	TRBV19	17	CASSLTGTGSDRSPLHF	TGTGCCAGTAGTTTAACCGGGACAGGGAGCGATCGTTCACCCCTCCACTTT
-	-	TRBJ1-5	TRBV3-1/TRBV3-2	13	CASSLLLSGPQHF	-
-	-	TRBJ1-4	TRBV7-9	14	CASSLQDGNEKLFF	TGTGCCAGCAGCCTACAGGACGGTAATGAAAAACTGTTTTTT
-	-	TRBJ2-3	TRBV7-2	15	CASSLQIAEADTQYF	TGTGCCAGCAGCTTACAAATAGCTGAGGCAGATACGCAGTATTTT
TRBD1	-	TRBJ1-1	TRBV27	14	CASTPYRGDTEAFF	TGTGCCAGCACCCCATACAGGGGAGACACTGAAGCTTTCTTT
-	-	TRBJ1-6	TRBV6-5	14	CASSFDGWNSPLHF	TGTGCCAGCAGCTTCGACGGCTGGAATTCACCCCTCCACTTT
-	once	TRBJ1-2	TRBV7-8	14	CASSLALRAGGYTF	TGTGCCAGCAGCTTAGCGCTTAGGGCAGGGGGCTACACCTTC
-	-	TRBJ1-1	TRBV12-1	20	CASSPFSMPGQGARDTEAFF	TGTGCCAGCAGCCCATTCTCTATGCCGGGACAGGGGGCGAGGGACACTGAAGCTTTCTTT
TRBD2	-	TRBJ2-1	TRBV25-1	17	CASSESKDSGEYNEQFF	TGTGCCAGCAGTGAATCGAAGGATAGCGGGGAATACAATGAGCAGTTCTTC
-	once	TRBJ1-1	TRBV7-2	19	CASSLSVRGGRDVNTEAFF	TGTGCCAGCAGCTTAAGCGTACGAGGGGGAAGGGACGTGAACACTGAAGCTTTCTTT
-	few	TRBJ1-6	TRBV19	14	CASSISGVGSPLHF	TGTGCCAGTAGTATTTCCGGGGTTGGTTCACCCCTCCACTTT
TRBD1	-	TRBJ2-2	TRBV6-2/TRBV6-3	16	CASSLSRQGSSGELFF	TGTGCCAGCAGTTTATCCAGACAGGGGTCATCCGGGGAGCTGTTTTTT
-	-	TRBJ2-2	TRBV11-3	15	CASSLGQGFTGELFF	TGTGCCAGCAGCTTAGGGCAGGGATTCACCGGGGAGCTGTTTTTT
TRBD1	-	TRBJ2-2	TRBV2	15	CASSETPGGAGELFF	TGTGCCAGCAGTGAAACGCCAGGGGGAGCCGGGGAGCTGTTTTTT
-	-	TRBJ1-5	TRBV30	17	CAWSVGGGIMGNQPQHF	TGTGCCTGGAGTGTTGGAGGGGGAATAATGGGCAATCAGCCCCAGCATTTT
-	-	TRBJ2-1	TRBV7-2	14	CASSLGVSENEQFF	TGTGCCAGCAGCTTAGGGGTCAGTGAGAATGAGCAGTTCTTC
-	-	TRBJ1-3	TRBV4-1	15	CASSQEWGTGNTIYF	TGCGCCAGCAGCCAAGAATGGGGAACTGGAAACACCATATATTTT
TRBD2	once	TRBJ2-2	TRBV10-3	18	CAISDHLAGAMNTGELFF	TGTGCCATCAGTGACCATCTAGCGGGGGCCATGAACACCGGGGAGCTGTTTTTT
-	-	TRBJ2-1	TRBV5-5	15	CASSWEDRDFNEQFF	TGTGCCAGCAGCTGGGAAGACAGGGACTTCAATGAGCAGTTCTTC
-	-	TRBJ1-1	TRBV10-1	12	CASSDAGSGAFF	TGCGCCAGCAGTGACGCAGGGTCCGGAGCTTTCTTT
TRBD1	-	TRBJ1-4	TRBV5-1	16	CASSGQGAASNEKLFF	TGCGCCAGCAGCGGACAGGGGGCTGCTTCTAATGAAAAACTGTTTTTT
TRBD1	-	TRBJ2-7	TRBV2	15	CASSERAGQAYEQYF	TGTGCCAGCAGTGAGAGGGCTGGACAGGCCTACGAGCAGTACTTC
-	-	TRBJ1-1	TRBV10-2	14	CASSIAEMNTEAFF	TGCGCCAGCAGTATCGCAGAGATGAACACTGAAGCTTTCTTT
TRBD1	-	TRBJ1-3	TRBV7-8	15	CASGHRGISGNTIYF	TGTGCCAGCGGACACAGGGGGATCTCTGGAAACACCATATATTTT
-	-	TRBJ1-2	TRBV7-2	15	CASSLGSTGFYGYTF	TGTGCCAGCAGCTTAGGGTCAACAGGGTTCTATGGCTACACCTTC
-	-	TRBJ1-2	TRBV4-1	16	CASSHGLPGARGGYTF	TGCGCCAGCAGCCACGGGCTCCCGGGGGCTAGGGGGGGCTACACCTTC
TRBD2	-	TRBJ2-2	TRBV2	15	CALGQRGEGAGELFF	TGTGCCCTCGGTCAACGGGGGGAAGGGGCCGGGGAGCTGTTTTTT
-	few	TRBJ1-2	TRBV5-5	15	CASSLASTGFYGYTF	TGTGCCAGCAGCTTGGCTTCGACAGGCTTTTACGGCTACACCTTC
TRBD1	-	TRBJ2-4	TRBV19	13	CAGNGTAKNIQYF	TGTGCCGGTAACGGGACAGCTAAAAACATTCAGTACTTC
TRBD1	-	TRBJ1-1	TRBV5-1	17	CASSRTGGPGGYTEAFF	TGCGCCAGCAGTCGGACAGGGGGCCCTGGGGGCTACACTGAAGCTTTCTTT
TRBD1	-	TRBJ1-4	TRBV5-6	14	CASSPTGRNEKLFF	TGTGCCAGCAGCCCGACAGGGAGAAATGAAAAACTGTTTTTT
-	-	TRBJ1-2	TRBV5-6	14	CASSLAGLNYGYTF	TGTGCCAGCAGCTTGGCAGGGCTTAACTATGGCTACACCTTC